This entry lists 18 T cell receptor beta chains sequenced from one sample in a study of cytomegalovirus exposure and HLA in healthy donors. Generated by immunoSEQ multiplex PCR, the TCRdb table keeps only in-frame clones and is missing some. The sample lists about 73,000 clones; 85% to 90% were seen once. The source material was PBMCs. Receptor source: a woman younger than 30 in good health and CMV-seropositive.

The chain joins TRBV6-1 to TRBJ2-7; TRBD2 aligns across 9 bases. The germline CDR1 and CDR2 sequences are MNHNS and SASEGT. The V segment lost 8 bases and the J segment 4 bases; nucleotides outside the gene matches: 9. There are 14 residues in the CDR3. CDR3 nucleotides: TGTGCCAGCGGGTTGAGCGGGAGGACGTACGAGCAGTACTTC. Translation gives CASGLSGRTYEQYF.

J is TRBJ1-4 and V is TRBV7-2; D may be TRBD1 (6 bases). Trimming pared 5 bases from V and 4 bases from J, leaving 14 bases between. Germline V gene lookup returns CDR1 SGHTA and CDR2 FQGNSA. CDR3 size: 15 residues. The DNA for the CDR3 is TGTGCCAGCAGCCCTGGAACAGGGAGTAATGAAAAACTGTTTTTT. It specifies CASSPGTGSNEKLFF.

The J gene is TRBJ1-1, the V gene TRBV4-1; D is uncertain. Germline values: CDR1 MGHRA, CDR2 YSYEKL. V was clipped by 1 base and J by 5 bases, with 11 bases between them. This CDR3 has 14 residues. The CDR3, as DNA: TGCGCCAGCAGCCAAGTGGCGGCGAGGACTGAAGCTTTCTTT. It encodes CASSQVAARTEAFF.

The rearrangement uses TRBV10-3 and TRBJ1-5, with no clear D. This CDR3 has 12 residues. CDR1 and CDR2 from the germline V gene are ENHRY and SYGVKD. V shed 4 bases and J shed 5 bases, with 6 bases lying between them. The CDR3 is CAISALDQPQHF. The CDR3 DNA is TGTGCCATCAGTGCGTTAGATCAGCCCCAGCATTTT.

J is TRBJ1-5 and V is TRBV27; weak D call: TRBD1 (6 bases). There are 15 residues in the CDR3. The V gene lost 6 bases and the J gene lost 3 bases, with 15 bases spanning the gap. Looked up from germline, CDR1 is MNHEY and CDR2 is SMNVEV (reference sequence). The CDR3 nucleotides are TGTGCCAGCAGACCTCAGGGGACATACAATCAGCCCCAGCATTTT. Protein: CASRPQGTYNQPQHF.

This clone was recorded once. Other DNA variants within this sample encode the same CDR3. The chain uses TRBV14 and TRBJ2-1; D is uncertain. With 1 base removed from V and 3 bases from J, the gap between germline ends came to 7 bases. The CDR3 has 14 residues. Germline-derived CDR1 and CDR2 are SGHDN and FVKESK. CDR3 DNA: TGTGCCAGCAGCCAAGGACAAAACTACAATGAGCAGTTCTTC. Its protein is CASSQGQNYNEQFF. The full variable domain, rest sourced from reference TRBV14 and TRBJ2-1, is EAGVTQFPSHSVIEKGQTVTLRCDPISGHDNLYWYRRVMGKEIKFLLHFVKESKQDESGMPNNRFLAERTGGTYSTLKVQPAELEDSGVYFCASSQGQNYNEQFFGPGTRLTVL.

The chain links TRBV6-4 to TRBJ2-3; D is undetermined. CDR3 length: 15 amino acids. The V gene's germline CDR1 is MRHNA and CDR2 SNTAGT. Trimming took off 0 bases at V and 3 bases at J, with 10 bases between the two ends. The DNA for the CDR3 is TGTGCCAGCAGTGACTCTTCCCTGACTACAGATACGCAGTATTTT. Translating it yields CASSDSSLTTDTQYF.

The genes are TRBV5-1 and TRBJ2-3; 10 bases map to TRBD2. The germline V gene has CDR1 SGHRS and CDR2 YFSETQ. This CDR3 is built from 15 residues. The J segment lost 4 bases and the V segment lost 2 bases, leaving 4 bases of the junction unmatched. The CDR3 sequence is CASSFLAGDADTQYF. The CDR3 DNA reads TGCGCCAGCAGCTTCCTAGCGGGAGACGCAGATACGCAGTATTTT.

This rearrangement joins TRBV28 to TRBJ2-7, with 12 positions matching TRBD2. The CDR3 contains 16 residues. The germline V gene encodes CDR1 MDHEN and CDR2 SYDVKM. Trimming took 5 bases from V and 0 from J; bases not matched to a gene: 5. CDR3 coding DNA: TGTGCCAGCAGTCTTCTAGCGGGAGGGGGCTCCTACGAGCAGTACTTC. Its protein product is CASSLLAGGGSYEQYF.

V is TRBV6-5 and J is TRBJ1-1; the D gene is possibly TRBD1 (5 bases). Looked up from germline, CDR1 is MNHEY and CDR2 is SVGAGI. Between the trimmed V and J ends, which lost 1 base and 4 bases, there was a span of 7 bases. This CDR3 has 13 amino acids. The chain's CDR3 is CASSYLGGTEAFF. The CDR3 DNA reads as TGTGCCAGCAGTTACTTGGGGGGCACTGAAGCTTTCTTT.

The chain uses TRBV28 and TRBJ1-2; 7 nucleotides agree with TRBD1. V gave up 7 bases and J gave up 3 bases; unmatched junction bases: 5. Germline V gene data show CDR1 as MDHEN and CDR2 as SYDVKM. The CDR3 is 13 amino acids. The CDR3 region is CASNNRGDYGYTF. CDR3 DNA sequence: TGTGCCAGCAACAACAGGGGCGACTATGGCTACACCTTC.

The J gene is TRBJ2-5, the V gene TRBV2, with a possible D match to TRBD1 (6 bases). Looked up from germline, CDR1 is SNHLY and CDR2 is FYNNEI. V was trimmed by 4 bases and J by 2 bases, leaving 11 bases between them. The CDR3 is 14 residues long. This CDR3 reads CASSAGQIQETQYF. The CDR3 DNA reads TGTGCCAGCAGTGCTGGACAGATACAAGAGACCCAGTACTTC.

The chain combines TRBV28 with TRBJ1-2; D remains ambiguous. Trimming stripped 10 bases from V and 4 bases from J, with 10 bases between. Looked up from germline, CDR1 is MDHEN and CDR2 is SYDVKM. The CDR3 totals 11 residues. CDR3: CATLSVYGYTF. CDR3 sequence (DNA): TGTGCCACGCTCTCGGTCTATGGCTACACCTTC.

The V call is TRBV9, the J call TRBJ2-1; the match to TRBD2 covers 10 bases. Germline V gives CDR1 SGDLS, CDR2 YYNGEE. The CDR3 is 15 residues long. Trimming cost V 4 bases and J 6 bases; bases outside gene matches: 7. As DNA, the CDR3 is TGTGCCAGCAGCAAGCAGCGGGGGGGAATCAATGAGCAGTTCTTC. Encoded protein: CASSKQRGGINEQFF.

CDR3 region: CASSSGLGQYQETQYF. CDR3 nucleotides: TGTGCCAGTAGTTCGGGCCTCGGACAGTACCAAGAGACCCAGTACTTC. The rearrangement joins TRBV19 to TRBJ2-5, with D tentatively TRBD1 (6 bases). Germline V gene sequence: CDR1 LNHDA, CDR2 SQIVND (reference sequence). V was trimmed by 5 bases and J by 0 bases, leaving 16 bases between them. There are 16 residues in the CDR3.

The genes are TRBV6-1 and TRBJ2-5; 7 bases agree with TRBD2. The CDR3 is made up of 14 amino acids. Germline V CDR1 and CDR2: MNHNS, SASEGT. Losses at the gene ends were 8 bases for V and 5 bases for J; bases not matched to a gene: 11. The CDR3 coding sequence is TGTGCCAGCGAGACGGCGGGAGTAGGGGAGACCCAGTACTTC. As protein: CASETAGVGETQYF.

This chain uses TRBV2 with TRBJ2-3, with 10 positions matching TRBD2. The length of the CDR3 is 15 residues. Germline values: CDR1 SNHLY, CDR2 FYNNEI. Losses at the gene ends were 3 bases for V and 3 bases for J; bases not matched to a gene: 3. CDR3 amino acids: CASSDGTSATDTQYF. In DNA, the CDR3 is TGTGCCAGCAGTGATGGGACTAGCGCGACAGATACGCAGTATTTT. The full variable domain, in which reference TRBV2 and TRBJ2-3 provide the parts outside the CDR3, is EPEVTQTPSHQVTQMGQEVILRCVPISNHLYFYWYRQILGQKVEFLVSFYNNEISEKSEIFDDQFSVERPDGSNFTLKIRSTKLEDSAMYFCASSDGTSATDTQYFGPGTRLTVL.

This sequence joins TRBV19 and TRBJ1-1, with TRBD1 matching over 8 bases. This CDR3 spans 17 amino acids. CDR1 and CDR2 from the germline V gene are LNHDA and SQIVND (reference sequence). Germline trimming cut 1 base from V and 1 base from J; bases unmatched to any gene: 8. The CDR3 loop reads CASSIGTGPLENTEAFF. The DNA for the CDR3 is TGTGCCAGTAGTATAGGGACAGGGCCCCTGGAGAACACTGAAGCTTTCTTT.